These 16 T cell receptor beta chains came from one sample sequenced in a study of blood T cell repertoires in COVID-19. Repertoires were generated with immunoSEQ multiplex PCR, while TCRdb's copy carries only in-frame clones and drops some. The table records a few hundred thousand clones, 70% to 90% of them present only once. The sequencing sample was made of peripheral blood. The receptors were gathered from a woman in her twenties or thirties who had recovered from COVID-19.

The V gene is TRBV4-2, the J gene TRBJ2-7, with D unclear. V lost 0 bases and J lost 3, with 9 bases in between. The CDR3 length is 14 residues. Germline assignment: CDR1 LGHNA and CDR2 YNFKEQ. CDR3 DNA sequence: TGTGCCAGCAGCCAAGATCCGCTCGGCTACGAGCAGTACTTC. It encodes CASSQDPLGYEQYF.

The chain links TRBV6-5 to TRBJ2-1, with 8 bases lining up with TRBD1. With 8 bases clipped from V and 5 bases from J, the junction kept 11 bases outside the gene matches. Germline CDR1 and CDR2: MNHEY and SVGAGI. This CDR3 is 15 amino acids long. The chain's CDR3 is CASSQDRGQNNEQFF. CDR3 DNA sequence: TGTGCCAGCTCGCAAGACAGGGGACAAAACAATGAGCAGTTCTTC.

The chain uses TRBV5-1 and TRBJ1-3; 7 bases are a match to TRBD1. The germline gives CDR1 SGHRS, CDR2 YFSETQ. The length of the CDR3 is 14 residues. V lost 5 bases to trimming and J lost 4 bases; unmatched junction nucleotides: 6. CDR3 in DNA: TGCGCCAGCAGATTAGACAGGGCCGGAAACACCATATATTTT. Encoded protein: CASRLDRAGNTIYF.

The chain employs TRBV24-1 and TRBJ1-1; a possible D gene is TRBD1 (6 bases). Germline lookup yields CDR1 KGHDR and CDR2 SFDVKD. V lost 1 base to trimming and J lost 1 base, with 18 bases between them. CDR3 length: 18 amino acids. CDR3 in DNA: TGTGCCACCAGTGATTTTGACAGGAGGACGAAGGGGAACACTGAAGCTTTCTTT. It is translated as CATSDFDRRTKGNTEAFF.

The chain carries TRBV2 and TRBJ2-2, with 10 bases that match TRBD2. J gave up 0 bases and V 7 bases, and 5 bases lay outside the gene matches. The V gene's germline CDR1 is SNHLY and CDR2 FYNNEI. CDR3 size: 16 residues. CDR3 sequence: CASKALAGANTGELFF. For the CDR3, the DNA is TGTGCCAGCAAGGCGCTAGCGGGGGCGAACACCGGGGAGCTGTTTTTT. The whole variable domain, filled in from reference TRBV2 and TRBJ2-2, reads EPEVTQTPSHQVTQMGQEVILRCVPISNHLYFYWYRQILGQKVEFLVSFYNNEISEKSEIFDDQFSVERPDGSNFTLKIRSTKLEDSAMYFCASKALAGANTGELFFGEGSRLTVL.

The V gene is TRBV25-1, the J gene TRBJ2-7; 7 bases agree with TRBD1. The CDR3 consists of 14 residues. Germline trimming cut 4 bases from V and 0 bases from J; bases unmatched to any gene: 3. The V gene's germline CDR1 is MGHDK and CDR2 SYGVNS. CDR3: CASSGGQLSYEQYF. For the CDR3, the DNA is TGTGCCAGCAGTGGGGGACAGCTCTCCTACGAGCAGTACTTC.

This sequence joins TRBV10-1 and TRBJ1-1; possible D gene TRBD1, 5 bases. CDR1 is WNHNN, CDR2 SYGVQD, per germline (reference sequence). This CDR3 spans 15 amino acids. V was clipped by 2 bases and J by 2 bases, with 12 bases between them. The CDR3 reads CASSEGQGGNTEAFF. The CDR3 nucleotides read TGCGCCAGCAGTGAGGGGCAGGGCGGAAACACTGAAGCTTTCTTT.

The rearrangement uses TRBV3-1 (or the pseudogene TRBV3-2) and TRBJ1-2, with D possibly TRBD1 on 5 matching bases. This CDR3 region has 15 residues. The germline gives CDR1 LGHDT, CDR2 YNNKEL (reference sequence). The V end lost 1 base, the J end lost 4 bases, and 13 bases lay between the germline ends. The CDR3: CASSQGQGIIYGYTF. CDR3 coding DNA: TGTGCCAGCAGCCAAGGGCAGGGCATCATCTATGGCTACACCTTC.

This chain uses TRBV19 with TRBJ1-1, with D perhaps TRBD1 (6 bases). The germline gives CDR1 LNHDA, CDR2 SQIVND (reference sequence). V was trimmed by 6 bases and J by 3 bases, leaving 23 bases between them. This CDR3 has 17 amino acids. CDR3: CASRYGTTWDVDTEAFF. The CDR3 DNA is TGTGCCAGTAGATACGGGACAACCTGGGACGTGGACACTGAAGCTTTCTTT.

This clone appeared a single time. The rearrangement uses TRBV5-5 and TRBJ1-1; 7 positions agree with TRBD1. Germline V gene sequence: CDR1 SGHKS, CDR2 YYEKEE (reference sequence). The trim removed 2 bases at V and 10 bases at J, leaving 14 bases unmatched. The CDR3 has 15 residues. The CDR3 coding sequence is TGTGCCAGCAGCTTAAATTCGGGACAGCAAATTCGAGCTTTCTTT. Translating gives CASSLNSGQQIRAFF.

V usage is TRBV19 and J usage is TRBJ1-5; 12 nucleotides align to TRBD1. The junction had 13 bases not matched to a gene; V was cut back by 4 bases and J by 15 bases. Germline V gene sequence: CDR1 LNHDA, CDR2 SQIVND (reference sequence). The CDR3 is 15 amino acids. CDR3 sequence: CASSTGTGGVEGSHF. CDR3 in DNA: TGTGCCAGTAGTACGGGGACAGGGGGCGTAGAAGGCTCGCATTTT.

V gene TRBV5-1 combines with J gene TRBJ2-1; TRBD2 matches 10 bases. In germline, CDR1 is SGHRS, CDR2 YFSETQ. Trimming at V came to 4 bases and at J to 2 bases, leaving 3 bases not matched to a gene. The length of the CDR3 is 15 residues. CDR3 loop: CASSPGTSAYNEQFF. The CDR3 bases are TGCGCCAGCAGCCCCGGGACTAGCGCCTACAATGAGCAGTTCTTC.

This sequence joins TRBV7-9 and TRBJ2-7, with TRBD1 matching 7 bases. The CDR3 totals 14 residues. V shed 4 bases and J 3 bases; nucleotides not matched to a gene: 6. The V gene's germline CDR1 is SEHNR and CDR2 FQNEAQ (reference sequence). For the CDR3, the DNA is TGTGCCAGCAGCTCCGGGACAGCTTTCTACGAGCAGTACTTC. Protein sequence: CASSSGTAFYEQYF. The entire variable domain, with the rest obtained from reference TRBV7-9 and TRBJ2-7, is as follows: DTGVSQNPRHKITKRGQNVTFRCDPISEHNRLYWYRQTLGQGPEFLTYFQNEAQLEKSRLLSDRFSAERPKGSFSTLEIQRTEQGDSAMYLCASSSGTAFYEQYFGPGTRLTVT.

The rearrangement uses TRBV24-1 and TRBJ2-3; 10 bases fit TRBD1. With V trimmed by 4 bases and J by 6 bases, 3 bases remained unmatched. CDR3 length equals 14 residues. Germline CDR1 and CDR2: KGHDR and SFDVKD. The CDR3 DNA reads as TGTGCCACCAGTGACGGGACAGGGGCGGATACGCAGTATTTT. Its protein is CATSDGTGADTQYF.

The CDR3 is CASSPLNRGEKLFF. CDR3 nucleotides: TGTGCCAGCTCACCACTTAACAGGGGCGAAAAACTGTTTTTT. The V call is TRBV18, the J call TRBJ1-4; 7 bases align to TRBD1. Germline CDR1 and CDR2: KGHSH and LQKENI. The V gene end was trimmed by 1 base and the J gene end by 8 bases; junction bases not matched to a gene: 4. The CDR3 extends over 14 amino acids.

This sequence joins TRBV6-5 and TRBJ2-2; possible D gene TRBD2, 6 bases. The CDR3 covers 14 residues. Looked up from germline, CDR1 is MNHEY and CDR2 is SVGAGI. Trimming removed 11 bases from V and 0 bases from J, with 13 bases in between. CDR3 protein: CAGGLAPNTGELFF. CDR3 bases: TGTGCCGGAGGCCTAGCGCCGAACACCGGGGAGCTGTTTTTT.